This TCR beta chain was identified in a study of T cell responses to AZD1222 COVID-19 vaccine. The assay was immunoSEQ multiplex PCR, and TCRdb's table has in-frame clones only and misses some. The repertoire consists of 150,000 to 200,000 clones, with over 80% occurring once and the leading ten covering less than 3%. Study results and limitations: Females made up more of the donors, who were largely white British, and clonal diversity may have come out too low.

To note about this clone: Its antigen is not identified.

Sample: peripheral blood, taken on day 0 of MenACWY control vaccination. The TCR originated in an adult in good health.

The CDR3 nucleotides read TGTGCCATCCAGGGACAAAAGAACACTGAAGCTTTCTTT. Its protein product is CAIQGQKNTEAFF. The chain has TRBV10-3 and TRBJ1-1; tentative D call: TRBD1 (6 bases). This CDR3 comprises 13 residues. Germline V gene sequence: CDR1 ENHRY, CDR2 SYGVKD. The V and J ends lost 8 bases and 1 base respectively, with 11 bases between them.